One sample yielded the 14 T cell receptor beta chains listed below, sequenced in a study of cytomegalovirus exposure and HLA in healthy donors. Use of 60 Vbeta and 13 Jbeta primers characterized the PCR. TCRdb keeps only in-frame clones here, not all; method: immunoSEQ multiplex PCR. The sample holds about 98,000 clones, about four fifths seen once. The sample comprised PBMCs. These receptors were obtained from a man between 18 and 29 years old in good health and CMV-seropositive.

This chain joins TRBV7-9 and TRBJ2-5, with D possibly TRBD1 on 5 matching bases. Germline-derived CDR1 and CDR2 are SEHNR and FQNEAQ (reference sequence). V lost 4 bases to trimming and J lost 0 bases, with 9 bases between them. The CDR3 has 14 amino acids. The CDR3 nucleotides are TGTGCCAGCAGCTGGGCAGGGCACCAAGAGACCCAGTACTTC. It translates to CASSWAGHQETQYF.

The chain couples TRBV27 to TRBJ1-6; TRBD1 matches 7 bases. CDR1 is MNHEY, CDR2 SMNVEV, per germline (reference sequence). The V gene end was trimmed by 6 bases and the J gene end by 8 bases; junction bases not matched to a gene: 7. This CDR3 contains 14 residues. The CDR3 DNA reads as TGTGCCAGCAGCCCCAGACAGGGCTATTCACCCCTCCACTTT. Its translation is CASSPRQGYSPLHF.

The chain recombines TRBV30 with TRBJ1-4; maybe TRBD1 (5 bases). Per germline, CDR1 GTSNPN and CDR2 SVGIG (reference sequence). Trimming cost V 6 bases and J 1 base, with 9 bases left between them. The CDR3 runs 13 residues. The CDR3, as DNA: TGTGCCTGCCCCGGGGGAACTAATGAAAAACTGTTTTTT. This gives the protein CACPGGTNEKLFF.

This clone has a handful of counts. The genes are TRBV5-4 and TRBJ2-5; TRBD1 aligns across 8 bases. Looked up from germline, CDR1 is SGHNT and CDR2 is YYREEE (reference sequence). The CDR3 totals 13 residues. Trimming took 4 bases from V and 4 from J; bases not matched to a gene: 3. The CDR3 protein is CASSGDRRETQYF. As DNA, the CDR3 is TGTGCCAGCAGCGGGGACAGGAGAGAGACCCAGTACTTC. Full variable domain (rest looked up from reference TRBV5-4 and TRBJ2-5): ETGVTQSPTHLIKTRGQQVTLRCSSQSGHNTVSWYQQALGQGPQFIFQYYREEENGRGNFPPRFSGLQFPNYSSELNVNALELDDSALYLCASSGDRRETQYFGPGTRLLVL.

The rearrangement links TRBV6-5 to TRBJ1-2; possibly TRBD1 for D (6 bases). Germline loops: CDR1 MNHEY, CDR2 SVGAGI. V dropped 7 bases and J dropped 2 bases, with 11 bases sitting between them. CDR3 length: 13 amino acids. The CDR3 coding sequence is TGTGCCAGCACACCGGACAGAAACTATGGCTACACCTTC. This sequence encodes CASTPDRNYGYTF.

This clone was seen a single time. The chain is built from TRBV30 and TRBJ2-1, with a tentative D call TRBD1 (5 bases). With 3 bases removed from V and 0 bases from J, the gap between germline ends came to 15 bases. This CDR3 has 16 residues. The germline V gene has CDR1 GTSNPN and CDR2 SVGIG (reference sequence). CDR3 sequence reads: CAWSLPGLSSYNEQFF. The CDR3, as DNA: TGTGCCTGGAGCTTGCCAGGGTTAAGCTCCTACAATGAGCAGTTCTTC.

This chain uses TRBV7-9 with TRBJ2-5; D is perhaps TRBD2 (5 bases). V was clipped by 1 base and J by 1 base, with 7 bases between them. Germline V gene lookup returns CDR1 SEHNR and CDR2 FQNEAQ (reference sequence). CDR3 length: 14 residues. CDR3 protein: CASSLEGAQETQYF. In nucleotides, the CDR3 is TGTGCCAGCAGCTTAGAGGGAGCCCAAGAGACCCAGTACTTC.

This rearrangement joins TRBV7-8 to TRBJ1-2; possibly TRBD1 for D (6 bases). This CDR3 has 15 amino acids. Germline lookup yields CDR1 SGHVS and CDR2 FQNEAQ. Trimming took off 0 bases at V and 3 bases at J, with 11 bases between the two ends. The CDR3 sequence: CASSLAPGAHYGYTF. As DNA, the CDR3 is TGTGCCAGCAGCTTAGCGCCAGGGGCCCACTATGGCTACACCTTC. The full variable domain, rest sourced from reference TRBV7-8 and TRBJ1-2, is GAGVSQSPRYKVAKRGQDVALRCDPISGHVSLFWYQQALGQGPEFLTYFQNEAQLDKSGLPSDRFFAERPEGSVSTLKIQRTQQEDSAVYLCASSLAPGAHYGYTFGSGTRLTVV.

The V and J genes are TRBV4-1 and TRBJ1-1; D is undetermined. V lost 2 bases and J 0 bases, leaving 4 bases between the germline ends. The CDR3 runs to 13 residues. Germline CDR1 and CDR2: MGHRA and YSYEKL. CDR3 coding DNA: TGCGCCAGCAGCCAACTAATGAACACTGAAGCTTTCTTT. This gives the protein CASSQLMNTEAFF.

The chain is built from TRBV7-3 and TRBJ1-6; TRBD1 is a possible D gene (5 bases). This CDR3 region has 15 residues. The V end was cut by 4 bases, the J end by 8 bases, with 15 bases between. Germline assignment: CDR1 SGHTA and CDR2 FQGTGA. In DNA form, the CDR3 reads TGTGCCAGCAGCTCGGGTGGGGGGGGAGATTCACCCCTCCACTTT. Its protein is CASSSGGGGDSPLHF.

The genes are TRBV2 and TRBJ1-5; D gene unclear. The CDR3 covers 13 residues. In germline, CDR1 is SNHLY, CDR2 FYNNEI. V was pared by 4 bases and J by 5 bases, with 9 bases between. CDR3 region: CASSAGTYQPQHF. Here the CDR3 DNA reads TGTGCCAGCAGTGCCGGTACCTATCAGCCCCAGCATTTT.

The chain joins TRBV30 to TRBJ2-3; no definite D call. The CDR3 spans 12 residues. Germline CDR1 is GTSNPN and CDR2 is SVGIG (reference sequence). Trimming shortened V by 2 bases and J by 1 base, and 4 bases separated the two germline ends. CDR3 amino acids: CAWSHGTDTQYF. The CDR3 DNA reads as TGTGCCTGGAGTCATGGCACAGATACGCAGTATTTT.

The chain uses TRBV6-1 and TRBJ2-5, with D unresolved. The CDR3 is 15 residues long. V shed 1 base and J shed 5 bases, with 14 bases lying between them. The germline V gene has CDR1 MNHNS and CDR2 SASEGT. The CDR3 here is CASSEDPISRETQYF. The CDR3 bases are TGTGCCAGCAGTGAAGATCCCATCTCGCGGGAGACCCAGTACTTC.

The chain is built from TRBV10-3 and TRBJ2-7, with TRBD1 identical over 9 bases. This CDR3 contains 16 residues. With 0 bases clipped from V and 1 base from J, the junction kept 4 bases outside the gene matches. CDR1 and CDR2 from the germline V gene are ENHRY and SYGVKD. CDR3 coding DNA: TGTGCCATCAGTGAGTCTATAGGGACAGGGTCCTACGAGCAGTACTTC. It translates to CAISESIGTGSYEQYF.